This TCR beta chain emerged from a study of cytomegalovirus exposure and HLA in healthy donors (dated by TCRdb to about 2017). Regarding the research as a whole: An earlier analysis of some 550 of the donors reported about 290 Gb of sequence data and 100 million to 140 million unique TCR beta sequences from some 180 million T cells. An earlier analysis of several hundred of the donors applied high-throughput TCR beta sequencing to assess whether each TCR beta V gene segment acted as functional or pseudogenic. The study aimed to test whether signatures of past pathogen exposure could be identified by cataloging public T cell receptors. Genome-wide SNP genotypes for about 55% of the roughly 670 donors were used in a later genetic analysis, which treated that subset as a discovery cohort. The number of donors typed differed by locus, with roughly 620-630 for A, B, C, DRB1 and DQB1, roughly 520 for DQA1, 600 to 610 for DPA1, and under 490 for DPB1. Both class I and class II loci were covered by HLA typing, at four-digit resolution. Four to six DR-DQ haplotypes were handled as single units for association and clustering, since linkage in the cohort was strong. Roughly 300 gigabases of sequencing data and around 85 million unique TCR sequences made up an early release that covered approximately 620 HLA-typed donors. The study profiled the T cell repertoires of hundreds of subjects by immunosequencing and related them to cytomegalovirus serostatus. All discovery cohort repertoires had been generated using a single sequencing platform. In the later analysis, no new phenotypic data were used to find candidate immune exposures; instead, reliance was placed on TCR beta sequences and their occurrence across donors. On average, around 230,000 unique TCR beta nucleotide sequences were sequenced per donor among a few hundred genotyped donors of the cohort, with roughly 19% of those sequences being non-productive. Of the 398 genotyped donors, 81% fell in the genetic ancestry cluster associated with self-reported Caucasian donors. Donor age, sex, ethnicity and CMV serostatus were compiled alongside the repertoire data. The study combined high-throughput TCR immunosequencing, statistical association of individual TCRs with disease status, and machine learning to predict cytomegalovirus infection status. Besides the first cohort of 666 subjects, a separate validation cohort made up of 120 different subjects was used. A later analysis re-analyzed previously published TCR beta repertoires from 660 or so donors and added high-resolution HLA genotyping to study TCR occurrence patterns.

The CDR3 runs 17 amino acids, cysteine and phenylalanine included. The sequence is cut down to CDR3 DNA, 51 bases in frame from base 1. In the germline V gene (reference sequence), CDR1 corresponds to SEHNR and CDR2 to FQNEAQ. The cohort was made up of approximately 700 healthy bone marrow donors. At the time of sampling, every cohort member was nominally healthy, though immune exposures that went unrecorded were likely present. The donor was CMV seropositive and belonged to the group of over 250 seropositive cohort members. Every donor gave a peripheral blood sample, and the peripheral blood mononuclear cells from that sample were used for TCR beta sequencing. The Qiagen DNeasy Blood Extraction Kit was used to extract genomic DNA from the blood cell samples. Findings and caveats that apply to the study as a whole: In an earlier analysis of approximately 590 of the donors, most TCR beta V segments appeared in productive rearrangements about 87% or about 30% of the time, broadly matching IMGT annotations. Linkage disequilibrium might explain the correlated functional status among segregating V segments, but an unknown experimental factor could not be excluded. In both the original and validation cohorts, the classifier was reported to diagnose cytomegalovirus status with high specificity and sensitivity. A cluster of highly shared sequence variants was judged likely to be a technical artifact of the sequencing pipeline. A later genetic analysis reported fewer N-insertions in productive TCRs among donors in an Asian-associated ancestry cluster than the roughly 720-donor mean. Because some donors lacked HLA typing at each locus, the association tests relied only on the typed subset. It was suggested by the authors that the approach could potentially be generalized to other disease states and immunological phenotypes. Because counts were too low, about 15 rarely observed V segments, including chromosome 9 orphons, were left out of the earlier analysis of a few hundred of the donors. Assigning TCR associations to individual alleles was difficult when HLA alleles, especially DR and DQ, strongly co-occurred. Some IMGT-functional V segments, including TRBV6-2 and TRBV6-3, could not be told apart with the 87-base-pair reads, so those segments were excluded. In this cohort, only TCR beta chains were sequenced, and detectable features were limited by the absence of alpha or paired-chain data. Immune exposure information for the cohort was limited to CMV serostatus. According to a later analysis, parvovirus B19, influenza, CMV and Epstein-Barr virus appeared linked to several top co-occurrence clusters. According to a later analysis, most CMV-associated TCR beta chains appeared to be HLA-restricted, and the HLA associations seemed to be driven largely by CMV exposure. A total of fewer than 200 TCR beta chains were listed by the study as associated with cytomegalovirus. While some public TCRs were present in many individuals, most TCR sequences turned up only very rarely across donors. A later genetic analysis associated a missense DCLRE1C variant with V-gene and J-gene trimming of TCR beta chains, and an independent cohort replicated the association. In a later analysis, TCR association rates were found to vary across HLA loci, with the most associated TCRs seen for DRB1 alleles and the fewest for HLA-C alleles. Sequencing depth was assumed to be roughly uniform across donors in the presence/absence analyses, though that assumption may not hold. A further reported finding was that TCR beta sequences accurately predicted the HLA-A and HLA-B alleles for most subjects in the first cohort. Three of the identified cytomegalovirus-associated TCR beta chains were confirmed in vitro to be specific for cytomegalovirus antigens. In a later analysis, HLA-associated TCR beta chains were found to be more clonally expanded and to have lower generation probabilities than equally common non-associated chains. In a later analysis, 16,951 TCR beta sequences were associated with specific HLA alleles at a false discovery rate of 0.05.

The library was built by means of the immunoSEQ multiplex PCR assay. The multiplex PCR relied on a mix of 60 forward primers for TCR Vbeta segments and 13 reverse primers for TCR Jbeta segments. Amplification of the CDR3 region of rearranged TCR beta genes was performed with a multiplex PCR assay on genomic DNA. Amplified TCR beta libraries were sequenced as 87-base-pair reads on the Illumina HiSeq System. Regarding the original processing steps: A later analysis counted about 76 million unique TCR beta chains across the 670 or so repertoires, and roughly 10 million of these chains were shared by at least two donors. A nearest-neighbor algorithm error-corrected the raw reads and collapsed the reads into unique sequences, merging closely related sequences to remove PCR and sequencing errors. Alignment of CDR3 sequences to IMGT reference sequences was used to assign V, D and J gene segments. Each retained sequence needed at least a six-nucleotide match to both a V gene segment and a J gene segment. Rearrangements were classified as productive when the CDR3 lacked stop codons and remained in frame with V and J, and all other rearrangements were classified as non-productive. Following IMGT convention, CDR3 was defined as the stretch from the second conserved V-encoded cysteine to the conserved J-encoded phenylalanine. Sequences without an unambiguous match to a single V gene segment were excluded from the earlier analysis of a few hundred of the donors. An earlier analysis of under 750 of the donors called V segments functional above 56.7% productive rearrangements and segregating when the between-donor standard deviation exceeded 5%. To diagnose cytomegalovirus status from the catalog of TCR beta chain sequences, a statistical classification framework was built. In a later analysis, TCR nucleotide sequences were compared against IMGT/GENE-DB human TR gene sequences so that V and J genes could be assigned. Using the TCRdist pipeline, a later analysis assigned CDR3 sequences along with most-parsimonious VDJ recombination scenarios. In a later analysis, every TCR beta chain was defined by the combination of its CDR3 amino acid sequence and its V-gene family, and reads without a unique V-gene family were dropped. In a later analysis, fewer than 650 highly shared, low-generation-probability nucleotide sequences were removed to address suspected cross-contamination and a sequencing artifact. A later analysis calculated a clonal expansion index for each public chain from normalized within-repertoire ranks of inferred template counts. Generation probabilities in a later analysis came from a VDJ recombination model fitted to out-of-frame rearrangements, and those results were checked against IGoR. Hypergeometric tests were used in a later analysis to score TCR-TCR, TCR-HLA and TCR-CMV co-occurrence, with a repertoire-size bias correction applied to the TCR pairs. False discovery rates were estimated in a later analysis by permuting HLA or CMV assignments 20 times. In a later analysis, co-occurring TCRs were grouped using DBSCAN, and TCRdist sequence similarity was added for clustering within HLA-allele-positive subsets. For co-occurrence clustering, repertoires with fewer than 30,000 or more than 120,000 public chains were excluded, along with 4 to 6 repertoires with anomalous nucleotide sharing. The immuneACCESS repertoire file appears here via TCRdb, limited to in-frame rearrangements. These files lack a portion of the clones; in checked studies, under half of the deficit traces to unresolved V genes, and the cause of the others is not known. V and J calls and clone size follow that table, whereas D and trimming were derived from the DNA. The sample contains about 160,000 clones, roughly 80% of them found a single time. The ten largest clones add up to 9.5% to 10% of the sample.

With respect to this clone: There is no known antigen for this receptor. A read error may account for a junction end that differs from germline.

The sequence was collected from a man in his late teens or twenties in good health and CMV-seropositive. This chain joins TRBV7-9 to TRBJ2-3, with TRBD2 matching 10 junction bases. The specimen was PBMCs. The sequenced DNA: TGTTCCAGCAGCGCGCTTAGCGGGGGGCCTCACATGGATACGCAGTATTTT. This is translated as CSSSALSGGPHMDTQYF. The CDR3 plus the reference TRBV7-9 and TRBJ2-3 genes for the other parts give the full variable domain: DTGVSQNPRHKITKRGQNVTFRCDPISEHNRLYWYRQTLGQGPEFLTYFQNEAQLEKSRLLSDRFSAERPKGSFSTLEIQRTEQGDSAMYLCSSSALSGGPHMDTQYFGPGTRLTVL.